This T cell receptor beta chain was observed in a study of T cell responses to AZD1222 COVID-19 vaccine. TCRdb's copy holds only in-frame clones and misses some; the assay was immunoSEQ multiplex PCR. The table includes approximately 130,000 clones, approximately 85% detected once. CDR3 size: 19 residues. V was trimmed by 0 bases and J by 0 bases, leaving 15 bases between them. Germline V gene sequence: CDR1 MNHEY, CDR2 SVGEGT. Material: peripheral blood, obtained 28 days after the second dose of the MenACWY control vaccine. The V and J genes are TRBV6-2 or TRBV6-3 and TRBJ2-6; possibly TRBD2 for D (5 bases). This TCR was recovered from an adult who received the MenACWY meningococcal vaccine as a control. Here the CDR3 DNA reads TGTGCCAGCAGTTACTCCGTCCTACCTAGCTTCTCTGGGGCCAACGTCCTGACTTTC. This encodes CASSYSVLPSFSGANVLTF.